This T cell receptor (beta chain) was captured by sequencing in a study of CD8 T cells in ankylosing spondylitis. Regarding the study as a whole: A TCR beta motif of roughly 8 highly homologous variants appeared characteristic of ankylosing spondylitis blood. Disease-linked clones had a CD8+ phenotype and relatively low frequency in peripheral blood.

With regard to this clonotype: Its target is not known. A much bigger clone sits one base away, suggesting this may be a read error.

From the 5' RACE reads, TCRdb called clonotypes with MiXCR, one entry per CDR3 protein. The data show some 100,000 distinct CDR3 sequences, about 8% seen once. The CDR3 runs 17 residues. Germline V CDR1 and CDR2: DFQATT, SNEGSKA (reference sequence). This receptor was obtained from a male donor with ankylosing spondylitis or in good health (not recorded which). Source material: blood, either unsorted or a sorted T cell fraction (not recorded which). The chain is built from TRBV20-1 and TRBJ2-5; 9 bases align to TRBD2. The CDR3: CSTRSNSVSGSQKTQYF. DNA of the CDR3: TGCAGTACTAGGTCTAATTCAGTTAGCGGGAGTCAGAAGACCCAGTACTTC.